This T cell receptor (beta chain) originates from a study of spatial heterogeneity in lung cancer. The overall study: A strong correlation was found between TCR transcript counts in tumor regions and a T cell module score derived from matched bulk RNA-seq.

Study results and caveats: Ubiquitous and regional expanded TCR counts tracked ubiquitous and regional nonsynonymous mutations, respectively. Counts of expanded alpha and beta TCRs within tumors tracked the tumor nonsynonymous mutation count.

One entry per CDR3 protein results from TCRdb running MiXCR on the 5' RACE reads. The repertoire consists of about 100,000 distinct CDR3 sequences, with under 4.5% occurring once and the leading ten covering over 20%. The table lists this clonotype with many counts. What it binds is unknown. Regarding time point: sample taken at primary tumor resection. The study sequenced unsorted whole RNA from tumor, nontumor lung or frozen PBMC. The sample was lung tumor tissue, taken at surgery. This clonotype was sampled from a male donor with early-stage non-small cell lung cancer.

CDR3 in amino acids: CSARPGSYEQYF. In DNA form, the CDR3 reads TGCAGTGCTAGGCCAGGTTCCTACGAGCAGTACTTC. The chain carries TRBV20-1 and TRBJ2-7; D gene ambiguous. The CDR3 is 12 amino acids. V lost 3 bases and J 1 base, leaving 7 bases between the germline ends. Germline CDR1 and CDR2: DFQATT and SNEGSKA (reference sequence).